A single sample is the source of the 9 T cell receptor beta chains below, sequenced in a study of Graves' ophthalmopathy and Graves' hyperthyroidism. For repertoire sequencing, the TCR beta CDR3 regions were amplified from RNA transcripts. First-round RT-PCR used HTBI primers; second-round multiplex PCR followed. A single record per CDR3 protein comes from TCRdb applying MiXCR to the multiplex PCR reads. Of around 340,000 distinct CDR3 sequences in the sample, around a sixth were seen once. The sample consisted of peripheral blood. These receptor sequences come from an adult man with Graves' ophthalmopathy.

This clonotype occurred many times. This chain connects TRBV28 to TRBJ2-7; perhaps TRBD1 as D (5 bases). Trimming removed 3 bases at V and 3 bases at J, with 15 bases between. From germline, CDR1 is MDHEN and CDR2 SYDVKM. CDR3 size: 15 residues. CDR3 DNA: TGTGCCAGCAGTTTTAAAGGGGCTCCCTTCTACGAGCAGTACTTC. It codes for CASSFKGAPFYEQYF. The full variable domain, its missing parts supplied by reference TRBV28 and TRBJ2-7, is DVKVTQSSRYLVKRTGEKVFLECVQDMDHENMFWYRQDPGLGLRLIYFSYDVKMKEKGDIPEGYSVSREKKERFSLILESASTNQTSMYLCASSFKGAPFYEQYFGPGTRLTVT.

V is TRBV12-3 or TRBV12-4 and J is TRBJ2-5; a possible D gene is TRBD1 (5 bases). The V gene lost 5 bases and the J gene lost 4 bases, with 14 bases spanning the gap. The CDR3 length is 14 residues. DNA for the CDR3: TGTGCCAGCAGTCCCCGACAGAGTTTAGAGACCCAGTACTTC. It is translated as CASSPRQSLETQYF.

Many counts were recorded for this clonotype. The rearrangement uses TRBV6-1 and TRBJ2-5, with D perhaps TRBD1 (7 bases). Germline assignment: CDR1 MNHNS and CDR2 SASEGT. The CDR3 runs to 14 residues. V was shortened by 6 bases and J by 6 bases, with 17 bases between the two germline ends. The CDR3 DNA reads TGTGCCAGCAGAGACGCAGGGGGGAGCCAGACCCAGTACTTC. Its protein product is CASRDAGGSQTQYF.

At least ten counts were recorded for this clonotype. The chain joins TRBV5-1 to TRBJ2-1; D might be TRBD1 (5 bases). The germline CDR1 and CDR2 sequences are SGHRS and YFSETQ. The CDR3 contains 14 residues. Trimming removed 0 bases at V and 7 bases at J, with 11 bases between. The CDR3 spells CASSLVDSSNEQFF. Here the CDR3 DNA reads TGCGCCAGCAGCTTGGTAGACAGCAGTAATGAGCAGTTCTTC.

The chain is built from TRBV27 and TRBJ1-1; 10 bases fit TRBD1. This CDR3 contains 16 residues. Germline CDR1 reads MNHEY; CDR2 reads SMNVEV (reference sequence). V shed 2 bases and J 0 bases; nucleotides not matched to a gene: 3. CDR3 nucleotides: TGTGCCAGCAGTTTAACGGGACAGGGGATGAACACTGAAGCTTTCTTT. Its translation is CASSLTGQGMNTEAFF.

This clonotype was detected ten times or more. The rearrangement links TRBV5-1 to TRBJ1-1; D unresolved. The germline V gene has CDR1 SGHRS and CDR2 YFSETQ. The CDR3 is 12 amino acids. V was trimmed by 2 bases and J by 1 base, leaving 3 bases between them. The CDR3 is CASSFENTEAFF. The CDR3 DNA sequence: TGCGCCAGCAGCTTCGAGAACACTGAAGCTTTCTTT.

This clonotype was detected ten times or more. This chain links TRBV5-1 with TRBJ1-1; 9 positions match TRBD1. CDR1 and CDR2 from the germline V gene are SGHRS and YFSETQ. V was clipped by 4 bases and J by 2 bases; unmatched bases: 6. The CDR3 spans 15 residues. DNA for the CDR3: TGCGCCAGCAGCGGGCCGGGACAGGGAAACACTGAAGCTTTCTTT. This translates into CASSGPGQGNTEAFF.

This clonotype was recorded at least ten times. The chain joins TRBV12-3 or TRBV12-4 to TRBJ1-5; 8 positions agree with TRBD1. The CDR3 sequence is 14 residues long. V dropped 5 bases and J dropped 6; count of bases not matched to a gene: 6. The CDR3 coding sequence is TGTGCCAGCAGTCGACAGGGGTTAGGTCAGCCCCAGCATTTT. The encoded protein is CASSRQGLGQPQHF.

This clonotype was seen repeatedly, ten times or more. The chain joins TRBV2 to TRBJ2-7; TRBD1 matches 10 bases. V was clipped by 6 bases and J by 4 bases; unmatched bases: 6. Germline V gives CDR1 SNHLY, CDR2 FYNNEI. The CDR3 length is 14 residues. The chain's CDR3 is CASSAGTGEYEQYF. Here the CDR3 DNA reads TGTGCCAGCAGCGCGGGGACAGGGGAATACGAGCAGTACTTC.